The clone carrying this T cell receptor (beta chain) was detected once. The data were obtained in a study of blood T cell repertoires in COVID-19. Under the authors' procedure: Estimation of nucleated cell counts was performed using reference gene primer amplification. This table comes from immunoSEQ multiplex PCR, and its TCRdb copy is limited to in-frame clones, with some not included. That table furnishes V, J and clone size, whereas the DNA furnished D and trimming. The table records 25,000 to 35,000 clones, 85% to 95% of them present only once. CDR1 is SGDLS, CDR2 YYNGEE, per germline. The ends lost 3 bases at V and 5 bases at J; junction bases unmatched: 6. The CDR3 length is 15 residues.

Sample: peripheral blood. The genes are TRBV9 and TRBJ1-4; 8 nucleotides align to TRBD1. This clonotype was sampled from a human donor in a cohort sampled during active COVID-19. CDR3 coding DNA: TGTGCCAGCAGCGCAGGACAGGGAAGGAATGAAAAACTGTTTTTT. Its translation: CASSAGQGRNEKLFF.